The T cell receptor beta chain under discussion was sequenced for a study of cytomegalovirus exposure and HLA in healthy donors. Study results and limitations: One variant, a missense change in DCLRE1C, was linked in a later analysis to TCR beta V- and J-gene trimming.

PCR involved 60 Vbeta and 13 Jbeta primers. Assay: immunoSEQ multiplex PCR; the TCRdb copy retains only in-frame clones and omits some. The sample shows 150,000 to 200,000 clones, about 82% of them seen only once. The CDR3 sequence is 18 residues long. CDR1 is LGHNA and CDR2 is YSLEER in the germline V gene. Trimming took off 1 base at V and 1 base at J, with 16 bases between the two ends. Turning to this clone: The antigen remains undetermined.

This clonotype was obtained from a woman aged 18 to 35 in good health and CMV-seronegative. The specimen was PBMCs. V gene TRBV4-3 combines with J gene TRBJ2-2, with D possibly matching TRBD2 (6 bases). The CDR3 here is CASSQAIPGGENTGELFF. CDR3 DNA: TGCGCCAGCAGCCAAGCGATTCCCGGAGGGGAGAACACCGGGGAGCTGTTTTTT.